This record covers a single T cell receptor (beta chain). Its antigen is not known. Germline lookup yields CDR1 DFQATT and CDR2 SNEGSKA (reference sequence). There are 17 residues in the CDR3. The V segment lost 5 bases and the J segment 3 bases; nucleotides outside the gene matches: 8. The sample is drawn from a study of response to subunit inactivated influenza vaccine. Study-wide findings and caveats: Each seasonal influenza vaccination, the authors suggested, recruits few new T cells.

TCRdb reprocessed the RT-PCR reads with MiXCR, giving one entry per CDR3 protein. The data contain 500,000 or so distinct CDR3 sequences, more than 15% of them singletons. This receptor was identified in a man between 50 and 69 years old who received an inactivated influenza vaccine. The chain combines TRBV20-1 with TRBJ2-1, with TRBD2 matching over 15 bases. This specimen consisted of CD4+ T cells sorted from PBMCs, obtained 23 months after vaccination. CDR3 nucleotide sequence: TGCAGTGCTGATATTGGGACTAGCGGGAGGTTCTACAATGAGCAGTTCTTC. Protein product: CSADIGTSGRFYNEQFF.